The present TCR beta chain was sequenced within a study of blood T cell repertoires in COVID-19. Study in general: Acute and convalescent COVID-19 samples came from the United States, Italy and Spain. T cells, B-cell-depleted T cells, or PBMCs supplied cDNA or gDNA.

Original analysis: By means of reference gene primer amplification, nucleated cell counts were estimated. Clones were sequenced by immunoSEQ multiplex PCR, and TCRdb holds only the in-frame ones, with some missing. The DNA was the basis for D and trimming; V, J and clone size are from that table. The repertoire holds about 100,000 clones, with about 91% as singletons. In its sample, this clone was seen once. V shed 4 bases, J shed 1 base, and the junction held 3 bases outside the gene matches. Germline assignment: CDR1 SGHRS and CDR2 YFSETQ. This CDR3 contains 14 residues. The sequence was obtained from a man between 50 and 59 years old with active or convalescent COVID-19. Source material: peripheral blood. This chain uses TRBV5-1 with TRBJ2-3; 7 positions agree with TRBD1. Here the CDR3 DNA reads TGCGCCAGCAGCCAGGGGGTGGGCACAGATACGCAGTATTTT. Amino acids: CASSQGVGTDTQYF.